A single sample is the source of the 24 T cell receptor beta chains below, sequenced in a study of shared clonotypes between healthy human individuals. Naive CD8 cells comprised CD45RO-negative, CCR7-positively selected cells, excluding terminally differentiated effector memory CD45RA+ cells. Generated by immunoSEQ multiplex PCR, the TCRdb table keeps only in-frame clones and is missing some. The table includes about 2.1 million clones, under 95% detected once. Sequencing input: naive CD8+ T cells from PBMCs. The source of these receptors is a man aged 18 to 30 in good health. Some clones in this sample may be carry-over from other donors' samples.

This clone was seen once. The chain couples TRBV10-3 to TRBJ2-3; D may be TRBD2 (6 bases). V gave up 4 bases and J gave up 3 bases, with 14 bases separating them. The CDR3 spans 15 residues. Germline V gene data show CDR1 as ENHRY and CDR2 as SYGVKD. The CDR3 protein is CAISGGISRTDTQYF. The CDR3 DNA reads TGTGCCATCAGTGGCGGGATCAGTAGGACAGATACGCAGTATTTT.

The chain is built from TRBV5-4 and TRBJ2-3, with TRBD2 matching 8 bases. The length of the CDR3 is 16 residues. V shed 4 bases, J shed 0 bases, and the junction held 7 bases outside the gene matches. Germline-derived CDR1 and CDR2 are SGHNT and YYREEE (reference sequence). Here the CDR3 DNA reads TGTGCCAGCAGCCCCAGACTAGCGTTTAGCACAGATACGCAGTATTTT. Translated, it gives CASSPRLAFSTDTQYF.

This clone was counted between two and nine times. CDR3 DNA: TGTGCCAGCAGCTTTAGTAATGAGCAGTTCTTC. Amino acid sequence: CASSFSNEQFF. This sequence joins TRBV7-9 and TRBJ2-1; D is undetermined. Germline V CDR1 and CDR2: SEHNR, FQNEAQ (reference sequence). Between the trimmed V and J ends, which lost 3 bases and 7 bases, there was a span of 4 bases. CDR3 length: 11 amino acids.

The CDR3, as DNA: TGTGCCAGCAGTTTAGGGGACAGGGACTGGGATCAGCCCCAGCATTTT. This gives the protein CASSLGDRDWDQPQHF. The gene calls are TRBV28 and TRBJ1-5; TRBD1 matches 9 bases. The CDR3 is made up of 16 amino acids. V lost 2 bases and J lost 5; bases outside the gene matches: 7. CDR1 MDHEN and CDR2 SYDVKM come from the germline V gene.

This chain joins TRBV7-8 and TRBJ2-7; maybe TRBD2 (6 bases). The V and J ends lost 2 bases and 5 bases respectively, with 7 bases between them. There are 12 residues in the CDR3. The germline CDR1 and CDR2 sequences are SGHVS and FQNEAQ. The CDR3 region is CASSLRENEQYF. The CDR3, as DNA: TGTGCCAGCAGCTTACGGGAGAACGAGCAGTACTTC.

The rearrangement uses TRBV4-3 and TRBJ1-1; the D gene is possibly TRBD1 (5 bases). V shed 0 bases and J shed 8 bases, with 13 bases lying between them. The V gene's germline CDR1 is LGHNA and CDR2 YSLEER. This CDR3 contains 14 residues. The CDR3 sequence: CASSQEVGRWEAFF. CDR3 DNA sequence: TGCGCCAGCAGCCAAGAGGTGGGGCGATGGGAAGCTTTCTTT.

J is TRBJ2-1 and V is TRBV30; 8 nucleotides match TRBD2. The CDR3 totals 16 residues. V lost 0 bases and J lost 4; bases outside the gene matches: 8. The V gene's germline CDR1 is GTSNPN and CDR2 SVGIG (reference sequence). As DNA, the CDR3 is TGTGCCTGGAGTGTACCCGGTACGGGAGGGTACAATGAGCAGTTCTTC. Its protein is CAWSVPGTGGYNEQFF.

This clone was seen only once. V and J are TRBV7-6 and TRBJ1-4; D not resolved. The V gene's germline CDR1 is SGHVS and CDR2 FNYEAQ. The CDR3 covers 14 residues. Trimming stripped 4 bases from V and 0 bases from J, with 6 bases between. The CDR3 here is CASSSDATNEKLFF. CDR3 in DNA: TGTGCCAGCAGCTCAGACGCAACTAATGAAAAACTGTTTTTT.

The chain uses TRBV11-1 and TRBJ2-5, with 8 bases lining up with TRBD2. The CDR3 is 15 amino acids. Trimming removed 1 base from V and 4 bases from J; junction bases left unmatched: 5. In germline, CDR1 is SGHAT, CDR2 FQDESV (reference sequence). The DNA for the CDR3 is TGTGCCAGCAGCTTAGTTGCGGGAGGAGGAGAGACCCAGTACTTC. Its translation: CASSLVAGGGETQYF.

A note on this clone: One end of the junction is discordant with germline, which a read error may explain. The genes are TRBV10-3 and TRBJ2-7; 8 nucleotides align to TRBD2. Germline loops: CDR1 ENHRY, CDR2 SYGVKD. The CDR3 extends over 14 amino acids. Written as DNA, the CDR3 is TGTGCCATCAATGAGGGGTCTAGCGGGCGCGAGCAGTACTTC. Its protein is CAINEGSSGREQYF.

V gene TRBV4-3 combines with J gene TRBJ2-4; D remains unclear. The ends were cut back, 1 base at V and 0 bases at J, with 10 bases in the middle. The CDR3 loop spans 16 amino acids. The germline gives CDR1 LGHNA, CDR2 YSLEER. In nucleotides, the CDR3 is TGCGCCAGCAGCCAAGCCCTACCTCAAGCCAAAAACATTCAGTACTTC. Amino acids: CASSQALPQAKNIQYF.

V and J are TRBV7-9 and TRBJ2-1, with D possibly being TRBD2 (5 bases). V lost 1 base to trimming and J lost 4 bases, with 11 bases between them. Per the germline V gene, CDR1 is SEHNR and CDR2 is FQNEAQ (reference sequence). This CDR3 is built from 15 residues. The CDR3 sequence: CASSLGRLPYNEQFF. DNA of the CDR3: TGTGCCAGCAGCTTAGGGAGGCTACCTTACAATGAGCAGTTCTTC.

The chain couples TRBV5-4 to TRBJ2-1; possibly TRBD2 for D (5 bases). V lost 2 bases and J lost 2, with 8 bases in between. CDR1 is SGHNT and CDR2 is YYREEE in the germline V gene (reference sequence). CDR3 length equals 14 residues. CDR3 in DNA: TGTGCCAGCAGCTTTATGACTACCTACAATGAGCAGTTCTTC. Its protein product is CASSFMTTYNEQFF.

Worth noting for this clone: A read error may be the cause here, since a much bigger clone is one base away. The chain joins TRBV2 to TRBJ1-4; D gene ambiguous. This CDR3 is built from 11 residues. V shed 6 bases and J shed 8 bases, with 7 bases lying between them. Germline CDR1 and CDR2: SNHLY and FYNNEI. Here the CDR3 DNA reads TGTGCCAGCAGCGATGGGGAAAAACTGTTTTTT. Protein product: CASSDGEKLFF.

The CDR3 spells CASSVSGGGIEDTQYF. CDR3 DNA: TGTGCCAGCAGCGTCTCCGGGGGAGGGATTGAGGATACGCAGTATTTT. This sequence joins TRBV9 and TRBJ2-3, with 7 bases aligning to TRBD2. Trimming removed 2 bases from V and 6 bases from J; junction bases left unmatched: 12. The germline CDR1 and CDR2 sequences are SGDLS and YYNGEE. CDR3 length: 16 amino acids.

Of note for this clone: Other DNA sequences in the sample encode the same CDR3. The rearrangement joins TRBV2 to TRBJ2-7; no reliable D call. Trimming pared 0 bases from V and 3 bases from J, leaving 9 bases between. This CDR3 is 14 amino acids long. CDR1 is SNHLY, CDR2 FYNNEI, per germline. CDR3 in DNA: TGTGCCAGCAGTGAAGCGCTTCGTGGCTACGAGCAGTACTTC. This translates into CASSEALRGYEQYF.

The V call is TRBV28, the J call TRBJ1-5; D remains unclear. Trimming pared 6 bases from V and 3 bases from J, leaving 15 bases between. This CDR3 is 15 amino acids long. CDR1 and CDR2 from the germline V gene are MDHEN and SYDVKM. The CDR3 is CASSLLRENNQPQHF. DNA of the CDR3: TGTGCCAGCAGCCTCCTCCGGGAGAACAATCAGCCCCAGCATTTT.

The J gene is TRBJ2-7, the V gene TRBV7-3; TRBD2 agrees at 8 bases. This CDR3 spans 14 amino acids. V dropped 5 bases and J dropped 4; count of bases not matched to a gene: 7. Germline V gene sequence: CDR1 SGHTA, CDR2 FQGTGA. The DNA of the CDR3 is TGTGCCAGCAGCCCGGGTAGCGGGGCTTACGAGCAGTACTTC. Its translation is CASSPGSGAYEQYF. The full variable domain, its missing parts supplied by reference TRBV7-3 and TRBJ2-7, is GAGVSQTPSNKVTEKGKYVELRCDPISGHTALYWYRQSLGQGPEFLIYFQGTGAADDSGLPNDRFFAVRPEGSVSTLKIQRTERGDSAVYLCASSPGSGAYEQYFGPGTRLTVT.

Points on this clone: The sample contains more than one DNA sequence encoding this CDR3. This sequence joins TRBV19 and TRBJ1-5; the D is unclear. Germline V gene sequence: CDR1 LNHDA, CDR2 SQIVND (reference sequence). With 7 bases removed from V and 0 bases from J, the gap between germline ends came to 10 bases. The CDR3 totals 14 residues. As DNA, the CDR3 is TGTGCCAGTAAAATACGGGATAGCAATCAGCCCCAGCATTTT. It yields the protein CASKIRDSNQPQHF.

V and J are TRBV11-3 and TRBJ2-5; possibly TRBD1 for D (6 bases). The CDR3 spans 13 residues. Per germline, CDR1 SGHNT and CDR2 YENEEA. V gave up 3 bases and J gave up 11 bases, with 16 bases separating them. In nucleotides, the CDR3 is TGTGCCAGCAGCTTCGGCAGGGGTTTAGAGCAGTACTTC. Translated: CASSFGRGLEQYF.

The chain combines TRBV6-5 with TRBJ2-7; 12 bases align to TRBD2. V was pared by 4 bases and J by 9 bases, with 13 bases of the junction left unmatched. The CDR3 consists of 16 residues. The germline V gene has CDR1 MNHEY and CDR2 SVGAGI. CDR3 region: CASSSTTSGRSHGQYF. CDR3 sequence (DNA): TGTGCCAGCAGTTCGACTACTAGCGGGAGGTCCCACGGGCAGTACTTC.

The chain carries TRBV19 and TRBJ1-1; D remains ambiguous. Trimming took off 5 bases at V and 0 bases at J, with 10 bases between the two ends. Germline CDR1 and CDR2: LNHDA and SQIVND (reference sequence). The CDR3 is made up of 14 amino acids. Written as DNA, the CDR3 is TGTGCCAGTAGTGAAGGGTTCATGAACACTGAAGCTTTCTTT. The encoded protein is CASSEGFMNTEAFF.

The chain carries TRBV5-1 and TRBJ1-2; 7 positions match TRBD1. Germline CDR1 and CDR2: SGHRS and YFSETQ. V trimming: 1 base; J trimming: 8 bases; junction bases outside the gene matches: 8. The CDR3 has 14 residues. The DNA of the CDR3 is TGCGCCAGCAGCTTGCGGGGGACAGTTCAGGGCTACACCTTC. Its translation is CASSLRGTVQGYTF.

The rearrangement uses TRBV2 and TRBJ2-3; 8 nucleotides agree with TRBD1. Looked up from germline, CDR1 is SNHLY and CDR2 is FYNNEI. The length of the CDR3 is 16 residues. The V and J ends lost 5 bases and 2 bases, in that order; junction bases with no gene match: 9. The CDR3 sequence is CASSQRTGKATDTQYF. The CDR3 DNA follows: TGTGCCAGCAGTCAGAGGACAGGGAAAGCCACAGATACGCAGTATTTT.